This T cell receptor (beta chain) was obtained from a study of blood T cell repertoires in COVID-19. Study as a whole: Samples taken during acute and convalescent COVID-19 were collected in the United States, Italy and Spain. Nucleic acid was either cDNA or gDNA, and it came from T cells, B-cell-depleted T cells, or PBMCs.

V dropped 5 bases and J dropped 4; count of bases not matched to a gene: 4. In germline, CDR1 is MNHEY, CDR2 SVGAGI. CDR3 length: 15 residues. This clone occurred once. In the source study's methods: Reference gene primer amplification gave nucleated cell count estimates. TCRdb's copy holds only in-frame clones and misses some; the assay was immunoSEQ multiplex PCR. V and J calls plus clone size are reproduced from that table; the DNA served to infer D and trimming. Of roughly 300,000 clones in the sample, 80% to 85% are singletons; the top ten hold roughly 2.9%. The chain combines TRBV6-5 with TRBJ1-4; 10 positions agree with TRBD1. The sequenced sample was peripheral blood. The origin of this receptor is a woman aged 60-75 years with active or convalescent COVID-19. DNA of the CDR3: TGTGCCAGCAGTCGTGGGGACAGGGGTAATGAAAAACTGTTTTTT. Translation gives CASSRGDRGNEKLFF.